The sequence of this T cell receptor (beta chain) was determined in a study of T cells in Graves' hyperthyroidism and ophthalmopathy. Study findings and constraints: Ophthalmopathy and stable hyperthyroidism were separated by a 13 V-J model. Among thyroid clonotypes expanded above 0.001, most also appeared in blood.

About this clonotype: Its target is unknown.

Researchers took RNA transcripts and amplified the TCR beta CDR3 regions from them. HTBI primers were the set used in a first-round RT-PCR of the TCR CDR3. TCRdb processed the multiplex PCR reads anew with MiXCR; each CDR3 protein has one entry. The sample shows some 300,000 distinct CDR3 sequences, approximately 17% of them seen only once. Looked up from germline, CDR1 is SGDLS and CDR2 is YYNGEE. With V trimmed by 0 bases and J by 10 bases, 9 bases remained unmatched. CDR3 length: 16 residues. The authors deemed Graves' hyperthyroidism stable absent ophthalmopathy progression within 18 months. Fresh peripheral blood, under 13 ml, yielded the PBMCs.

The specimen sequenced was blood. V is TRBV9 and J is TRBJ2-1; 11 bases match TRBD2. This sequence originates from a young man with Graves' hyperthyroidism. The CDR3 DNA reads TGTGCCAGCAGCGTAGGTGGGACTAGCGGACACACGGAGCAGTTCTTC. Protein product: CASSVGGTSGHTEQFF.